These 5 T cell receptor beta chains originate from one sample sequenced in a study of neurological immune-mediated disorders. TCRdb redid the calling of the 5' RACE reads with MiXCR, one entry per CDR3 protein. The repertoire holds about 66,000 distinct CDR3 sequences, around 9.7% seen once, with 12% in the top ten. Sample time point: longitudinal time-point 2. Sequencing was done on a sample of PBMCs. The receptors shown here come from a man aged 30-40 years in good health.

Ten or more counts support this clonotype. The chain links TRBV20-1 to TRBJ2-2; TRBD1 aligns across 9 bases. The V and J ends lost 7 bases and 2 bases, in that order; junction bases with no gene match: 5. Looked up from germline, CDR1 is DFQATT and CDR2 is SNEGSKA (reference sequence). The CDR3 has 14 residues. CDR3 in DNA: TGCAGTGTCCCGGACAGGGGTAACACCGGGGAGCTGTTTTTT. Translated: CSVPDRGNTGELFF.

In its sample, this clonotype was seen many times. The CDR3 coding sequence is TGCAGTGCTGTGAAAGAGACCCAGTACTTC. Translating it yields CSAVKETQYF. This sequence joins TRBV20-1 and TRBJ2-5; D not resolved. Deletions cut 5 bases from V and 3 bases from J, with 4 bases between. This CDR3 contains 10 residues. Per germline, CDR1 DFQATT and CDR2 SNEGSKA (reference sequence).

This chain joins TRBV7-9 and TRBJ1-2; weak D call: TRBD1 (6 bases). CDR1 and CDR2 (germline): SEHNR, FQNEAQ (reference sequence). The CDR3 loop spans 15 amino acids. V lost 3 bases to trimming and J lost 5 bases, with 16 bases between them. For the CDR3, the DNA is TGTGCCAGCAGCTTCTCCTTACAGGGAACTTATGGCTACACCTTC. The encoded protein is CASSFSLQGTYGYTF.

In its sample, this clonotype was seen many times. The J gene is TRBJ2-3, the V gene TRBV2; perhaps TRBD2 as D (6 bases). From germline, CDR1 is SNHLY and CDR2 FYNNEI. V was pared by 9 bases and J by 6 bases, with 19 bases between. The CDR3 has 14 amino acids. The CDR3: CASYLDSLADTQYF. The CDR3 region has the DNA TGTGCCAGTTACCTGGACTCCCTAGCGGATACGCAGTATTTT.

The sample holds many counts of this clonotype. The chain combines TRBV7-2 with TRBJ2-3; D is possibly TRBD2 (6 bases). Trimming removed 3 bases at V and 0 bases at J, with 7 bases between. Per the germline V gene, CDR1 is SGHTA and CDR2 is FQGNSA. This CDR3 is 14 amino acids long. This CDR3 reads CASSFGTSTDTQYF. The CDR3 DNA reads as TGTGCCAGCAGCTTCGGGACTAGCACAGATACGCAGTATTTT. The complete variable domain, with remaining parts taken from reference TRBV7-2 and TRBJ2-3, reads GAGVSQSPSNKVTEKGKDVELRCDPISGHTALYWYRQSLGQGLEFLIYFQGNSAPDKSGLPSDRFSAERTGGSVSTLTIQRTQQEDSAVYLCASSFGTSTDTQYFGPGTRLTVL.